This TCR beta chain was captured in a study of Graves' ophthalmopathy and Graves' hyperthyroidism. General study findings and limits: Sensitivity of 55% to 71% and specificity of 72% to 80% were achieved by the model that predicted ophthalmopathy progression.

Ophthalmopathy-affected donors exhibited moderate-to-severe activity, CAS ≥3, NOSPECS ≥4, and duration under 3 months. Of note for this clonotype: Its specificity is not known.

RNA transcripts provided the template for amplifying TCR beta CDR3 regions. Investigators did first-round RT-PCR with HTBI primers, then second-round multiplex PCR. Each CDR3 protein is one row after TCRdb ran MiXCR on the multiplex PCR reads. The sample has tens of thousands of distinct CDR3 sequences, less than 65% seen once. The CDR3 has 15 residues. With 6 bases removed from V and 1 base from J, the gap between germline ends came to 16 bases. Per the germline V gene, CDR1 is MDHEN and CDR2 is SYDVKM. This chain uses TRBV28 with TRBJ2-7; D is undetermined. Sequences were obtained from peripheral blood. The receptor's source is an adult woman with Graves' ophthalmopathy. In DNA form, the CDR3 reads TGTGCCAGCAGCTACTCTCGGTGGGGATCCTACGAGCAGTACTTC. Protein sequence: CASSYSRWGSYEQYF. Looking up the rest from reference TRBV28 and TRBJ2-7 gives the full variable domain: DVKVTQSSRYLVKRTGEKVFLECVQDMDHENMFWYRQDPGLGLRLIYFSYDVKMKEKGDIPEGYSVSREKKERFSLILESASTNQTSMYLCASSYSRWGSYEQYFGPGTRLTVT.